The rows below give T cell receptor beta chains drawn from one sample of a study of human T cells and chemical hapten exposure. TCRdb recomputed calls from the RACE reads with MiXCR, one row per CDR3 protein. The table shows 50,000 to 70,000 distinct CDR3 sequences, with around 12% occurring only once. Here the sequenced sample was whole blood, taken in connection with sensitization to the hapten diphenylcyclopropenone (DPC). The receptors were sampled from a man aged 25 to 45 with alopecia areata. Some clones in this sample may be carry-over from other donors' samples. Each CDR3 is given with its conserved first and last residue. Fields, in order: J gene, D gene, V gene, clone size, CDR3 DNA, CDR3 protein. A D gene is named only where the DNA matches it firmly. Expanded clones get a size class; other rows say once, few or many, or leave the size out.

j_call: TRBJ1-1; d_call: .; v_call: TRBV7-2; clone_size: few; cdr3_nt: TGTGCCAGCAGCCCCCAACTGGGTGCTTTCTTT; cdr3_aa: CASSPQLGAFF
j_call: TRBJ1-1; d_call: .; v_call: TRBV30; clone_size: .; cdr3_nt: TGTGCCTGGAGTGTACAGGGCCTAATTCACACTGAAGCTTTCTTT; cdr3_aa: CAWSVQGLIHTEAFF
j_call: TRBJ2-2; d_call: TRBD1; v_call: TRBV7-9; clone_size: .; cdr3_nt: TGTGCCAGCAGCGGACATCACAGGGGTCCCAACACCGGGGAGCTGTTTTTT; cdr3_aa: CASSGHHRGPNTGELFF
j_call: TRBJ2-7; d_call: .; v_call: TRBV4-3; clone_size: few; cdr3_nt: TGCGCCAGCAGCCCGCGGCAAGGACCGACCTACGAGCAGTACTTC; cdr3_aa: CASSPRQGPTYEQYF
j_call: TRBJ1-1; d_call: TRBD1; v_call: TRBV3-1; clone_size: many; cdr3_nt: TGTGCCAGCACCCTGACAGGGGGCCATGAAGCTTTCTTT; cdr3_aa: CASTLTGGHEAFF
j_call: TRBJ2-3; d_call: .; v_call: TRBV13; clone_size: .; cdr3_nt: TGTGCCAGCAGCTTAGGCGATGGTGACACAGATACGCAGTATTTT; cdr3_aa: CASSLGDGDTDTQYF
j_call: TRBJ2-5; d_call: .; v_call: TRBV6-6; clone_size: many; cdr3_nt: TGTGCCAGCCGTAATAGGTGGGCCCAGTACTTC; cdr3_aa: CASRNRWAQYF
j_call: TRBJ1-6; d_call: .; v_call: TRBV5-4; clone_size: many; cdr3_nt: TGTGCCAGCAGCCGGAGGGACGGACGGAGTTCACCCCTCCACTTT; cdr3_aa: CASSRRDGRSSPLHF
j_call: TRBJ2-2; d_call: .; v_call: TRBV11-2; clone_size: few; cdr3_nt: TGTGCCAGCAGCTTCGTCTCGTCGATCGGGGAGCTGTTTTTT; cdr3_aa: CASSFVSSIGELFF
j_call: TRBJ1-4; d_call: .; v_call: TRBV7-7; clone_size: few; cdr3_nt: TGTGCTAGCAGCTTAGATCGGGAGAGTGGGTGCGCAACTAATGAAAAACTGTTTTTT; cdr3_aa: CASSLDRESGCATNEKLFF
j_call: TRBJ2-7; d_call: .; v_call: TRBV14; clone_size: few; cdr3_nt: .; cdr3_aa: CASSHSGQGPYEQYF
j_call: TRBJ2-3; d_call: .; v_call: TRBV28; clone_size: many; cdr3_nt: TGTGCCAGCAGTCCCCCAAGTGACAGAGGGTCCACAGATACGCAGTATTTT; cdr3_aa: CASSPPSDRGSTDTQYF
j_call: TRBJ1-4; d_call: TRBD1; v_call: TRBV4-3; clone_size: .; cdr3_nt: TGCGCCAGCAGCCAAGATCGACAGGGACGACTGTTTTTT; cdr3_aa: CASSQDRQGRLFF
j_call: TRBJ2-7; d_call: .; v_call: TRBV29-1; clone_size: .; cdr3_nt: TGCAGCATCCCCGTCGGGGCCGAGCAGTACTTC; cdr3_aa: CSIPVGAEQYF
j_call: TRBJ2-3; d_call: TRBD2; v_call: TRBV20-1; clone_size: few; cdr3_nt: TGCAGTGCTAACAGGGTTGAGGTAGCGGGGGGGCGCGATACGCAGTATTTT; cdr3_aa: CSANRVEVAGGRDTQYF
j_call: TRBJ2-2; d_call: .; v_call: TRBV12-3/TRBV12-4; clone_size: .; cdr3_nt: TGTGCCAGCAGTGATGGGACACCGAACACCGGGGAGCTGTTTTTT; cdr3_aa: CASSDGTPNTGELFF
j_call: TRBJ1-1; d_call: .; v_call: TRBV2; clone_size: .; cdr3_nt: TGTGCCAGCAGTGAGTTCCCGTACACTGAAGCTTTCTTT; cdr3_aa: CASSEFPYTEAFF
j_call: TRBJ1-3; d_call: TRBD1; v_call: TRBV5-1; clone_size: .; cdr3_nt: TGCGCCAGCAGAATAGGAACAGGGGGCTCTGGAAACACCATATATTTT; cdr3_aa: CASRIGTGGSGNTIYF
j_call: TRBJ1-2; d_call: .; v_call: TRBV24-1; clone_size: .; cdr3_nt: TGTGCCACCAGTGATGCGACCCCGGCAACCCTTGGGTATGGCTACACCTTC; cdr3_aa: CATSDATPATLGYGYTF
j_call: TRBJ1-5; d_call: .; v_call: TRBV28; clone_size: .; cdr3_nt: TGTGCCAGCAGGGAGACCGAAAATCAGCCCCAGCATTTT; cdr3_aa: CASRETENQPQHF
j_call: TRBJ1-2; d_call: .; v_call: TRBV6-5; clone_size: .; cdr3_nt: TGTGCCAGCAGAATACAGGGACATAACTATGGCTACACCTTC; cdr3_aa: CASRIQGHNYGYTF
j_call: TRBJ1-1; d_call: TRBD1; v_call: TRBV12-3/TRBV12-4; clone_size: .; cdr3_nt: TGTGCCAGCAGTTTGGCCGGGACAGGGGACACTGAAGCTTTCTTT; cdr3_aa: CASSLAGTGDTEAFF
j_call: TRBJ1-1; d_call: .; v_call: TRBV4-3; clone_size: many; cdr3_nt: TGCGCCAGCAGCCAAGATTGGTCCACATGGGGGACGGGGAGAGGGTACACTGAAGCTTTCTTT; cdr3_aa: CASSQDWSTWGTGRGYTEAFF
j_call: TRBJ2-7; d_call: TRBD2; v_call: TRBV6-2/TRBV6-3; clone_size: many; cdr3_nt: TGTGCCAGCAGTTACGAAGCGGGGGGGCCCCCTCTCTACGAGCAGTACTTC; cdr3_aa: CASSYEAGGPPLYEQYF
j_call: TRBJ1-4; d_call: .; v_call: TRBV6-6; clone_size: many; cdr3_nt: TGTGCCAGCCTATCGGGGATTAATGAAAAACTGTTTTTT; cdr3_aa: CASLSGINEKLFF
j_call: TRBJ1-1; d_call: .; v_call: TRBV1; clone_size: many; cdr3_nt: TGCACCAGCAGCCAAGAGGTCCAGGGCGGTGCTTTCTTT; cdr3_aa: CTSSQEVQGGAFF
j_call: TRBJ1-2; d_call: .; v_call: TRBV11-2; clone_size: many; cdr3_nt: TGTGCCAGCAGCTTGGACAGAAACTATGGCTACACCTTC; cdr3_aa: CASSLDRNYGYTF
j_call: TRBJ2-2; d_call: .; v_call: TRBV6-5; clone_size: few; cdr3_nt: TGTGCCAGCAGCTCCAGGGGGGGTAGCACCGGGGAGCTGTTTTTT; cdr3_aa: CASSSRGGSTGELFF
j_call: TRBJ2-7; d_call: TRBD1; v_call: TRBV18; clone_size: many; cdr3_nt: TGTGCCAGCTCACCGAACAGGGGGCCCTACGAGCAGTACTTC; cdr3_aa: CASSPNRGPYEQYF
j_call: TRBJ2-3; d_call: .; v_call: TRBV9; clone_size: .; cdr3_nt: TGTGCCAGCAGCGTAGAGGTGTTAACAGATACGCAGTATTTT; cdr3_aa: CASSVEVLTDTQYF
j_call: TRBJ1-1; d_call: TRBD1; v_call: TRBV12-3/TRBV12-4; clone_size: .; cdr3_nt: TGTGCCAGCACCCCCTCTCGACAGGGAAAAGCTTTCTTT; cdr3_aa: CASTPSRQGKAFF
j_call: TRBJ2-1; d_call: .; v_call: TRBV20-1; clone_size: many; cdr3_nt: TGCAGTGCTAGAGGGACAAGGGCGAATGAGCAGTTCTTC; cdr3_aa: CSARGTRANEQFF
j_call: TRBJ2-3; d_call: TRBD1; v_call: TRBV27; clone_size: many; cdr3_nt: TGTGCCAGCAGCAAGGACAGGAAATCAGATACGCAGTATTTT; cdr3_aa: CASSKDRKSDTQYF
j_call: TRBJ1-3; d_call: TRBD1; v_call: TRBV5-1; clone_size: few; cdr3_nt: TGCGCCAGCAGAAATACAGGGGCTGGAAACACCATATATTTT; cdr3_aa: CASRNTGAGNTIYF
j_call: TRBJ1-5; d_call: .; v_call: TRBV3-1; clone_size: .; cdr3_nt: TGTGCCAGCAGCCAATCCAGGGCGCTTAGCAATCAGCCCCAGCATTTT; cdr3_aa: CASSQSRALSNQPQHF
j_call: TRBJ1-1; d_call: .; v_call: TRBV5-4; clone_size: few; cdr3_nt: TGTGCCAGCAGCCTGGGACGCCTGAACACTGAAGCTTTCTTT; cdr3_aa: CASSLGRLNTEAFF
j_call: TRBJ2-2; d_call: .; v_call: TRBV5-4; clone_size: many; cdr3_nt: TGTGCCAGCAGCTTCGCGGGGGCGACCGGGGAGCTGTTTTTT; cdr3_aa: CASSFAGATGELFF
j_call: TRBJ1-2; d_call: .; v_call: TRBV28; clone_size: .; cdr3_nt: TGTGCCAGCAGGGATCAGGGGACGGGTAACTATGGCTACACCTTC; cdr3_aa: CASRDQGTGNYGYTF
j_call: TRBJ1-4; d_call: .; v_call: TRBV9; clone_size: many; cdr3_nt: TGTGCCAGCAGCGTAGCAGGCGGCGACTTTAATGAAAAACTGTTTTTT; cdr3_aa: CASSVAGGDFNEKLFF